Listed here is a single TCR beta chain. As yet, its antigen is unknown. This specimen belongs to a study of T cells in Graves' hyperthyroidism and ophthalmopathy. At the level of the study: The initial diagnosis was the point when peripheral blood was collected, ahead of any treatment. Study-wide findings and caveats: Stable hyperthyroidism was separated from ophthalmopathy by a model based on 13 V-J features.

Researchers barred patients who had uncontrolled infection, other autoimmune disease, pregnancy or lactation. Diagnoses used clinical symptoms, serum thyroxine and TRAb, thyroid ultrasound and orbital computed tomography. Template material for amplifying TCR beta CDR3 regions consisted of RNA transcripts. The study used the HTBI primer set for a first-round RT-PCR of the TCR CDR3. One entry per CDR3 protein, called by TCRdb with MiXCR from the multiplex PCR reads. The sample shows 450,000 to 600,000 distinct CDR3 sequences, 20% of them seen only once. Material for sequencing was blood. This sequence originates from a man between 40 and 49 years old with Graves' ophthalmopathy.

The CDR3 nucleotides read TGTGCCAGCAGTGGGGGGAGCGGAACTTCGGGTTACAATGAGCAGTTCTTC. This codes for CASSGGSGTSGYNEQFF. V usage is TRBV25-1 and J usage is TRBJ2-1; D may correspond to TRBD1 or TRBD2 (5 bases each). Trimming took off 4 bases at V and 4 bases at J, with 20 bases between the two ends. The CDR3 covers 17 residues. Germline CDR1 and CDR2: MGHDK and SYGVNS.